One sample yielded the 24 T cell receptor beta chains listed below, sequenced in a study of shared clonotypes between healthy human individuals (TCRdb year 2020). CD8 naive samples consisted of CD45RO-negative cells that were positively selected for CCR7, yielding a CD45RA+CCR7+ population without TemRA cells. The library was produced with the immunoSEQ multiplex PCR assay. TCRdb carries this immuneACCESS record with in-frame sequences only. Its versions omit some clonotypes, under half of them owing to an unresolved V gene in the studies checked, with the rest unexplained. Recorded for this sample are about 590,000 clones; around 95% of them occurred a single time. About 0.11% of the sample belongs to the ten largest clones. Sequencing used naive CD8+ T cells sorted from blood. The cell subset or site label of this sample denotes: CD45RA+CCR7+. All receptors come from a young woman in good health.

The rearrangement joins TRBV4-1 to TRBJ1-3, with D unresolved. Trimming cost V 0 bases and J 3 bases, with 9 bases left between them. The CDR3 contains 15 residues. CDR1 and CDR2 from the germline V gene are MGHRA and YSYEKL. CDR3 in amino acids: CASSQDFRGGNTIYF. The DNA of the CDR3 is TGCGCCAGCAGCCAAGATTTTCGGGGTGGAAACACCATATATTTT.

V usage is TRBV6-5 and J usage is TRBJ1-2, with D perhaps TRBD1 (5 bases). V was clipped by 5 bases and J by 8 bases, with 15 bases between them. The CDR3 sequence is 13 residues long. Per the germline V gene, CDR1 is MNHEY and CDR2 is SVGAGI. The CDR3 DNA reads as TGTGCCAGCAGTGCGGGGGGGTCCTGGGGCTACACCTTC. It encodes CASSAGGSWGYTF.

This clone was counted a few times. Other DNA sequences in this specimen translate into the identical CDR3. The chain combines TRBV28 with TRBJ2-1; the D is unclear. Germline V gene lookup returns CDR1 MDHEN and CDR2 SYDVKM. V was trimmed by 3 bases and J by 5 bases, leaving 5 bases between them. The CDR3 runs 12 residues. The CDR3 sequence is CASSFSDNEQFF. DNA of the CDR3: TGTGCCAGCAGTTTTTCGGACAATGAGCAGTTCTTC.

V and J are TRBV6-5 and TRBJ2-5, with 8 positions matching TRBD1. V dropped 1 base and J dropped 3; count of bases not matched to a gene: 4. The CDR3 has 15 residues. The germline CDR1 and CDR2 sequences are MNHEY and SVGAGI. CDR3: CASSYLGQEEETQYF. The CDR3, as DNA: TGTGCCAGCAGTTACTTGGGACAGGAAGAAGAGACCCAGTACTTC.

This sequence joins TRBV29-1 and TRBJ2-7; possible D gene TRBD1, 7 bases. CDR1 and CDR2 (germline): SQVTM, ANQGSEA. CDR3 length: 14 amino acids. Trimming pared 0 bases from V and 2 bases from J, leaving 11 bases between. CDR3 in amino acids: CSVEDRGRTYEQYF. CDR3 DNA: TGCAGCGTTGAAGACAGGGGGAGGACCTACGAGCAGTACTTC.

The chain is built from TRBV28 and TRBJ2-5; D is undetermined. CDR3 length: 15 residues. V dropped 4 bases and J dropped 7 bases, with 19 bases sitting between them. The germline gives CDR1 MDHEN, CDR2 SYDVKM. CDR3 amino acids: CASSSTPASLGTQYF. In DNA, the CDR3 is TGTGCCAGCAGTTCCACCCCGGCAAGCTTGGGGACCCAGTACTTC.

The chain carries TRBV5-6 and TRBJ2-1; 9 bases are shared with TRBD2. With V trimmed by 4 bases and J by 3 bases, 11 bases remained unmatched. The CDR3 is 17 residues long. CDR1 is SGHDT, CDR2 YYEEEE, per germline. The CDR3 coding sequence is TGTGCCAGCAGCCCTCGTGTAGCGGGAGAGGTCTACAATGAGCAGTTCTTC. This codes for CASSPRVAGEVYNEQFF. The variable domain in full, with the rest retrieved from reference TRBV5-6 and TRBJ2-1, is DAGVTQSPTHLIKTRGQQVTLRCSPKSGHDTVSWYQQALGQGPQFIFQYYEEEERQRGNFPDRFSGHQFPNYSSELNVNALLLGDSALYLCASSPRVAGEVYNEQFFGPGTRLTVL.

The V gene is TRBV27, the J gene TRBJ2-7; possible D gene TRBD1, 6 bases. Germline V gene data show CDR1 as MNHEY and CDR2 as SMNVEV (reference sequence). The CDR3 covers 14 residues. Between the trimmed V and J ends, which lost 3 bases and 4 bases, there was a span of 13 bases. The CDR3 spells CASSFRTVGYEQYF. The CDR3 DNA follows: TGTGCCAGCAGTTTTAGGACAGTGGGGTACGAGCAGTACTTC.

This clone was seen just once. The V call is TRBV6-1, the J call TRBJ1-5, with TRBD1 matching 8 bases. Per the germline V gene, CDR1 is MNHNS and CDR2 is SASEGT. This CDR3 region has 14 residues. V dropped 7 bases and J dropped 7; count of bases not matched to a gene: 9. In DNA form, the CDR3 reads TGTGCCAGCACCTTTGACAGGGGTGACCAGCCCCAGCATTTT. Its protein product is CASTFDRGDQPQHF.

This clone came up a few times. This chain connects TRBV4-1 to TRBJ2-2, with D possibly TRBD2 on 5 matching bases. Trimming stripped 4 bases from V and 4 bases from J, with 10 bases between. The V gene's germline CDR1 is MGHRA and CDR2 YSYEKL. The CDR3 length is 14 residues. This chain's CDR3 is CASSLRRGTGELFF. Here the CDR3 DNA reads TGCGCCAGCAGCCTGCGTCGGGGCACCGGGGAGCTGTTTTTT.

The chain carries TRBV11-2 and TRBJ2-3, with D possibly called TRBD1 or TRBD2 (5 bases each). Germline V lookup: CDR1 SGHAT, CDR2 FQNNGV. V was pared by 1 base and J by 10 bases, with 15 bases between. This CDR3 contains 14 residues. CDR3 in DNA: TGTGCCAGCAGCTTAGTTGTGGGACCCGACTCGCAGTATTTT. Translating gives CASSLVVGPDSQYF. Filled out from reference TRBV11-2 and TRBJ2-3, the complete variable domain reads EAGVAQSPRYKIIEKRQSVAFWCNPISGHATLYWYQQILGQGPKLLIQFQNNGVVDDSQLPKDRFSAERLKGVDSTLKIQPAKLEDSAVYLCASSLVVGPDSQYFGPGTRLTVL.

This clone showed up just once. Relative to the germline gene, one junction end is altered; a read error may explain this. This CDR3 is also generated by other DNA sequences in the sample. This chain uses TRBV5-8 with TRBJ2-7, with D perhaps being TRBD1 or TRBD2 (5 bases each). This CDR3 is 13 amino acids long. The germline V gene encodes CDR1 SGHTS and CDR2 YDEGEE. The CDR3 spells CASSLAGSYEQYF. In DNA form, the CDR3 reads TGCGCCAGCAGCTTGGCAGGGAGCTACGAGCAGTACTTC.

This chain links TRBV2 with TRBJ2-2; D perhaps matches TRBD2 (5 bases). V was pared by 2 bases and J by 3 bases, with 10 bases between. Per germline, CDR1 SNHLY and CDR2 FYNNEI. CDR3 size: 15 residues. This chain's CDR3 is CASSELPGYTGELFF. The CDR3 nucleotides are TGTGCCAGCAGTGAACTCCCGGGATACACCGGGGAGCTGTTTTTT.

With regard to this clone: In the same sample, other DNA sequences code for this CDR3. This chain joins TRBV7-9 and TRBJ2-7; unclear D gene. The CDR3 consists of 12 residues. Germline loops: CDR1 SEHNR, CDR2 FQNEAQ (reference sequence). Deletions cut 9 bases from V and 1 base from J, with 10 bases between. DNA of the CDR3: TGTGCCAGTACCCCCGGGTCCTACGAGCAGTACTTC. This gives the protein CASTPGSYEQYF.

The chain couples TRBV29-1 to TRBJ2-1; D remains ambiguous. V lost 3 bases and J 4 bases, leaving 7 bases between the germline ends. CDR3 length equals 12 residues. Germline lookup yields CDR1 SQVTM and CDR2 ANQGSEA. The CDR3 reads CSVDRLYNEQFF. The CDR3 nucleotides read TGCAGCGTTGATCGGCTGTACAATGAGCAGTTCTTC.

V usage is TRBV6-1 and J usage is TRBJ2-1; TRBD2 matches 7 bases. Germline V gives CDR1 MNHNS, CDR2 SASEGT. Trimming at V came to 6 bases and at J to 9 bases, leaving 5 bases not matched to a gene. The CDR3 contains 12 residues. CDR3 sequence reads: CASRPGLLEQFF. The CDR3 bases are TGTGCCAGCAGGCCGGGACTACTTGAGCAGTTCTTC.

The rearrangement joins TRBV29-1 to TRBJ2-7; tentative D call: TRBD1 (5 bases). With 0 bases removed from V and 6 bases from J, the gap between germline ends came to 6 bases. The V gene's germline CDR1 is SQVTM and CDR2 ANQGSEA. This CDR3 is 11 amino acids long. CDR3 in DNA: TGCAGCGTTGAAGAGGGGCTCGAGCAGTACTTC. This sequence encodes CSVEEGLEQYF.

V gene TRBV28 combines with J gene TRBJ2-5, with D unclear. The V gene lost 5 bases and the J gene lost 2 bases, with 3 bases spanning the gap. The CDR3 contains 11 residues. CDR1 and CDR2 (germline): MDHEN, SYDVKM. As DNA, the CDR3 is TGTGCCAGCAGTCTTCAAGAGACCCAGTACTTC. Translation gives CASSLQETQYF.

The DNA of the CDR3 is TGTGCCAGCAGTGTCGGGACAGGGTTGTACGAGCAGTACTTC. Protein sequence: CASSVGTGLYEQYF. The chain combines TRBV27 with TRBJ2-7; TRBD1 agrees at 9 bases. The germline V gene encodes CDR1 MNHEY and CDR2 SMNVEV (reference sequence). The CDR3 runs 14 residues. V gave up 5 bases and J gave up 4 bases; unmatched junction bases: 6.

The V and J genes are TRBV5-1 and TRBJ2-2; 9 bases line up with TRBD2. Germline CDR1 reads SGHRS; CDR2 reads YFSETQ. CDR3 size: 16 residues. V was pared by 4 bases and J by 5 bases, with 9 bases of the junction left unmatched. CDR3 amino acids: CASSARLAVPTGELFF. The CDR3 DNA reads TGCGCCAGCAGCGCAAGACTAGCGGTACCGACCGGGGAGCTGTTTTTT.

This chain connects TRBV4-1 to TRBJ2-3; 8 bases match TRBD1. The CDR3 has 17 residues. Losses at the gene ends were 0 bases for V and 1 base for J; bases not matched to a gene: 6. Germline CDR1 reads MGHRA; CDR2 reads YSYEKL. Here the CDR3 DNA reads TGCGCCAGCAGCCAAGATGGGATCAGGGGGCGCACAGATACGCAGTATTTT. Translated: CASSQDGIRGRTDTQYF.

The gene calls are TRBV28 and TRBJ1-1; 7 nucleotides match TRBD1. The CDR3 loop spans 15 amino acids. Germline V gives CDR1 MDHEN, CDR2 SYDVKM. The V and J ends lost 2 bases and 6 bases, in that order; junction bases with no gene match: 9. The CDR3 nucleotides read TGTGCCAGCAGTTTAATTGGTGTAGGGACAGCTGAAGCTTTCTTT. Protein product: CASSLIGVGTAEAFF.

The chain employs TRBV28 and TRBJ1-5; D is possibly TRBD1 (5 bases). Trimming removed 3 bases at V and 4 bases at J, with 10 bases between. CDR1 MDHEN and CDR2 SYDVKM come from the germline V gene. This CDR3 region has 14 residues. CDR3 amino acids: CASSFFDSNQPQHF. The DNA of the CDR3 is TGTGCCAGCAGTTTTTTCGACAGTAATCAGCCCCAGCATTTT. Filled out from reference TRBV28 and TRBJ1-5, the complete variable domain reads DVKVTQSSRYLVKRTGEKVFLECVQDMDHENMFWYRQDPGLGLRLIYFSYDVKMKEKGDIPEGYSVSREKKERFSLILESASTNQTSMYLCASSFFDSNQPQHFGDGTRLSIL.

The chain recombines TRBV6-5 with TRBJ1-2; D is possibly TRBD1 (5 bases). V dropped 5 bases and J dropped 8 bases, with 18 bases sitting between them. The CDR3 spans 14 residues. The V gene's germline CDR1 is MNHEY and CDR2 SVGAGI. The CDR3 bases are TGTGCCAGCAGTCAGGACCCCGGGGGATGGGGCTACACCTTC. Translating gives CASSQDPGGWGYTF.